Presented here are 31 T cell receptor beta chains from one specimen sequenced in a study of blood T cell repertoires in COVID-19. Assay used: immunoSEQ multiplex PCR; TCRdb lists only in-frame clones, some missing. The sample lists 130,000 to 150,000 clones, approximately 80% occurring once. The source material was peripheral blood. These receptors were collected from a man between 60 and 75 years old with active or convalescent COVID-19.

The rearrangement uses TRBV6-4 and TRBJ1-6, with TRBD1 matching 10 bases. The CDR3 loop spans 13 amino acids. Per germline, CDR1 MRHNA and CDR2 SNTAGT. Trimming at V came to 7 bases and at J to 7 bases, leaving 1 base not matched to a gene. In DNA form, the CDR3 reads TGTGCCAGCAAGGGACAGGGGAATTCACCCCTCCACTTT. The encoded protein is CASKGQGNSPLHF.

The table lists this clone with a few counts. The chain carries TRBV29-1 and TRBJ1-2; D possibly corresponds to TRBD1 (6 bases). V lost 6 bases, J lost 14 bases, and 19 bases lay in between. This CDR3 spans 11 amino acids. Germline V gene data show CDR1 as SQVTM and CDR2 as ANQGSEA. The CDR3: CSVRDIQWRTF. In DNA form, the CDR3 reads TGCAGCGTCCGGGACATTCAGTGGAGGACCTTC.

CDR3 bases: TGTGCCAGCAGCTTAGCAAGGACAGGGGGACATTCTAACTATGGCTACACCTTC. Residues: CASSLARTGGHSNYGYTF. The rearrangement links TRBV7-8 to TRBJ1-2; 10 positions match TRBD1. This CDR3 has 18 amino acids. Per germline, CDR1 SGHVS and CDR2 FQNEAQ. Trimming at V came to 0 bases and at J to 0 bases, leaving 7 bases not matched to a gene.

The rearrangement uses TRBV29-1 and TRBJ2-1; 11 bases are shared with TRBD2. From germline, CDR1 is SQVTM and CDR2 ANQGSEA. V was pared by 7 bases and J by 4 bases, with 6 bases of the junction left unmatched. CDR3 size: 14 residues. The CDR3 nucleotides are TGCAGCGGTGGGACTAGCGGTCCGTACAATGAGCAGTTCTTC. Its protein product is CSGGTSGPYNEQFF.

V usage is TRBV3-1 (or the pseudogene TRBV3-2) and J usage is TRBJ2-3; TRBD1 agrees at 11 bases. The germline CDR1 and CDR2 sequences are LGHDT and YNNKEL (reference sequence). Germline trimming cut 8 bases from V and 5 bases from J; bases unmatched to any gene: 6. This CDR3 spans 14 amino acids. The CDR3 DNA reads TGTGCCAGCGAGGACAGGGGGCGGGAAGATACGCAGTATTTT. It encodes CASEDRGREDTQYF.

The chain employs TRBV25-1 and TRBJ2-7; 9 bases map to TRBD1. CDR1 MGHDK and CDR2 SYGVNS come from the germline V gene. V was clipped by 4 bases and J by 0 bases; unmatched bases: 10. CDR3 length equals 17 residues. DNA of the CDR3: TGTGCCAGCAGTGCAGGACAGGGGCTCATAAGCTCCTACGAGCAGTACTTC. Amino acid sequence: CASSAGQGLISSYEQYF.

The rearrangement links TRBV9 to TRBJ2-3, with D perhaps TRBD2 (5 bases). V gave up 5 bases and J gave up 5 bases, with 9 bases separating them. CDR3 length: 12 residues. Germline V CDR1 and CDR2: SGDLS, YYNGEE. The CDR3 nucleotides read TGTGCCAGCAGTGACTACATAGATACGCAGTATTTT. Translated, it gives CASSDYIDTQYF.

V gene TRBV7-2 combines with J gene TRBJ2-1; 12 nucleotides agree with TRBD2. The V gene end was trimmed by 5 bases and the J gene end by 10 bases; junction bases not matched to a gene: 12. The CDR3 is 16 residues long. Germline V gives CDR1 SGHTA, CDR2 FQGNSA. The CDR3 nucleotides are TGTGCCAGCAGCCCGGGACTAGCGGGCGACGTCAGGGAGCAGTTCTTC. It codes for CASSPGLAGDVREQFF. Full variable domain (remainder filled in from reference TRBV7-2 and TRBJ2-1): GAGVSQSPSNKVTEKGKDVELRCDPISGHTALYWYRQSLGQGLEFLIYFQGNSAPDKSGLPSDRFSAERTGGSVSTLTIQRTQQEDSAVYLCASSPGLAGDVREQFFGPGTRLTVL.

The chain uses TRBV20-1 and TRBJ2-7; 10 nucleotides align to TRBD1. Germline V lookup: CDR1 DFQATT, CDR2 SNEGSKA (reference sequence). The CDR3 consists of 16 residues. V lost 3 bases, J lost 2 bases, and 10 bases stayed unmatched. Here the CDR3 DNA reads TGCAGTGCTAGTGTACTTAGGACAGGGGGACCCTACGAGCAGTACTTC. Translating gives CSASVLRTGGPYEQYF.

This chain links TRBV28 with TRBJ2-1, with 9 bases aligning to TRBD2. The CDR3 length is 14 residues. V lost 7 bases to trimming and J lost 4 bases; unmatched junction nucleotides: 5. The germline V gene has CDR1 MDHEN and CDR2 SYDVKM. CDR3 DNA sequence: TGTGCCAGCAAGGTAGCGGGAGAGTACAATGAGCAGTTCTTC. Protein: CASKVAGEYNEQFF.

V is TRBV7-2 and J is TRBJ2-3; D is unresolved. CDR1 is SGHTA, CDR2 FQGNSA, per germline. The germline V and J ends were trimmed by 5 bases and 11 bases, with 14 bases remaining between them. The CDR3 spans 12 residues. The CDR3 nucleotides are TGTGCCAGCAGCCAGAGACTGCTGGGGCAGTATTTT. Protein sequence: CASSQRLLGQYF.

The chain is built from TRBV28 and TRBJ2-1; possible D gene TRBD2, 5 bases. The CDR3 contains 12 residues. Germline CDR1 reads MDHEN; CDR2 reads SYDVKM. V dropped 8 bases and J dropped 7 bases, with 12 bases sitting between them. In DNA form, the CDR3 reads TGTGCCAGCCGCCCCCCGGGGAATGAGCAGTTCTTC. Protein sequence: CASRPPGNEQFF. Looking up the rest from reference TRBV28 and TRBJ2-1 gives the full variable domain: DVKVTQSSRYLVKRTGEKVFLECVQDMDHENMFWYRQDPGLGLRLIYFSYDVKMKEKGDIPEGYSVSREKKERFSLILESASTNQTSMYLCASRPPGNEQFFGPGTRLTVL.

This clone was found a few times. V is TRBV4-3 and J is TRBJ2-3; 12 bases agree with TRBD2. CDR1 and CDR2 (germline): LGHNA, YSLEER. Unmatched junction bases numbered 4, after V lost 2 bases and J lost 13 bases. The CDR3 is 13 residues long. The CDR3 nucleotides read TGCGCCAGCAGCCAACGACTAGCGGGAGACGAGTATTTT. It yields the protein CASSQRLAGDEYF.

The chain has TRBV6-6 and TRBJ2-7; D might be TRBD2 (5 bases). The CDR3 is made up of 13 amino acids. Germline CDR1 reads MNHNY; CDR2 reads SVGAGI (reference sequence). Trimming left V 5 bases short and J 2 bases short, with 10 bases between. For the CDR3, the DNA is TGTGCCAGCAGTAGGGTGGGAGCCTACGAGCAGTACTTC. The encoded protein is CASSRVGAYEQYF.

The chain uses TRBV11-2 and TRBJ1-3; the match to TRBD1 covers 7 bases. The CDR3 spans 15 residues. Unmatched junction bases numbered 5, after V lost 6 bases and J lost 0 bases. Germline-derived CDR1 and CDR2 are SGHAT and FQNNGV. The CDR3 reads CASRIRDSSGNTIYF. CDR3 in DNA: TGTGCCAGCAGGATAAGGGACAGCTCTGGAAACACCATATATTTT.

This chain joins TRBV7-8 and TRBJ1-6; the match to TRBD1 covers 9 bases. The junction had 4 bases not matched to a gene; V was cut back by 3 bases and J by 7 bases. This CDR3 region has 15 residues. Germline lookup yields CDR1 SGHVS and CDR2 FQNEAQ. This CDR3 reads CASSLRQGVNSPLHF. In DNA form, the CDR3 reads TGTGCCAGCAGCTTGAGACAGGGGGTCAATTCACCCCTCCACTTT.

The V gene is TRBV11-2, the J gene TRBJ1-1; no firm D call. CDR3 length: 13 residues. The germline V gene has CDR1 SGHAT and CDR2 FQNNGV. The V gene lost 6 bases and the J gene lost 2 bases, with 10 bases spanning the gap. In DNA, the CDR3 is TGTGCCAGCAGGGACTTCGCAAACACTGAAGCTTTCTTT. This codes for CASRDFANTEAFF. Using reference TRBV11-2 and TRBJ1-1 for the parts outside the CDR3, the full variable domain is EAGVAQSPRYKIIEKRQSVAFWCNPISGHATLYWYQQILGQGPKLLIQFQNNGVVDDSQLPKDRFSAERLKGVDSTLKIQPAKLEDSAVYLCASRDFANTEAFFGQGTRLTVV.

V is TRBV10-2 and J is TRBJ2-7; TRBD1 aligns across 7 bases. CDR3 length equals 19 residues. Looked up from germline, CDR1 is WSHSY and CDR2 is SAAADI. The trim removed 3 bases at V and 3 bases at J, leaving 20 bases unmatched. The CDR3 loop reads CASSEGTVKALRRHYEQYF. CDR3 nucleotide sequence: TGCGCCAGCAGTGAAGGGACAGTAAAAGCCTTGAGGCGCCACTACGAGCAGTACTTC.

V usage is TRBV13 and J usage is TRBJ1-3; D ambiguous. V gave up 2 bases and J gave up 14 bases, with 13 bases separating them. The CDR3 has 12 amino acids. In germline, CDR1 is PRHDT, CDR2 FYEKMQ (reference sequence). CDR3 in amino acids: CASSLRSVSLYF. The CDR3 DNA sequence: TGTGCCAGCAGCTTACGTAGCGTGTCCCTATATTTT.

CDR3 loop: CASRGGEVEPQHF. As DNA, the CDR3 is TGTGCCAGTAGGGGAGGGGAGGTAGAGCCCCAGCATTTT. The V gene is TRBV19, the J gene TRBJ1-5, with D perhaps TRBD1 (5 bases). Per the germline V gene, CDR1 is LNHDA and CDR2 is SQIVND (reference sequence). The CDR3 spans 13 residues. Trimming pared 6 bases from V and 8 bases from J, leaving 14 bases between. The complete variable domain, with remaining parts taken from reference TRBV19 and TRBJ1-5, reads DGGITQSPKYLFRKEGQNVTLSCEQNLNHDAMYWYRQDPGQGLRLIYYSQIVNDFQKGDIAEGYSVSREKKESFPLTVTSAQKNPTAFYLCASRGGEVEPQHFGDGTRLSIL.

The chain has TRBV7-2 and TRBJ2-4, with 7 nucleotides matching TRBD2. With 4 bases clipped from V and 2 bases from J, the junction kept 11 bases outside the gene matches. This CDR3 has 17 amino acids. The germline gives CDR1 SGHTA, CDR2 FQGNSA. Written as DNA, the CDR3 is TGTGCCAGCAGCTCGGCCCCAATCGGGGGGTCCAAAAACATTCAGTACTTC. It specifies CASSSAPIGGSKNIQYF.

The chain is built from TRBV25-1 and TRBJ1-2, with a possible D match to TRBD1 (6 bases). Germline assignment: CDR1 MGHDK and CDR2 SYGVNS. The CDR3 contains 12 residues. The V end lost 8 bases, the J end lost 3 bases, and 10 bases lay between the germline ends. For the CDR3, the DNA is TGTGCCAGCTCACCAGGGGACTATGGCTACACCTTC. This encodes CASSPGDYGYTF.

CDR3 sequence: CASSQDKRDSDTQYF. Written as DNA, the CDR3 is TGCGCCAGCAGCCAAGACAAGAGGGACTCAGATACGCAGTATTTT. This chain links TRBV4-3 with TRBJ2-3, with a weak D call TRBD2 (6 bases). V was trimmed by 0 bases and J by 4 bases, leaving 11 bases between them. From germline, CDR1 is LGHNA and CDR2 YSLEER. The CDR3 spans 15 residues.

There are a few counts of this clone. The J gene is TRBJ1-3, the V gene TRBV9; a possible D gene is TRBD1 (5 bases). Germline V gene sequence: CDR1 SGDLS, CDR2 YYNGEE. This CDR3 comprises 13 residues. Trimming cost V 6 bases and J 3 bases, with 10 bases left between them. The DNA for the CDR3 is TGTGCCAGCACCAGGGTTCATGGAAACACCATATATTTT. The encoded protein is CASTRVHGNTIYF.

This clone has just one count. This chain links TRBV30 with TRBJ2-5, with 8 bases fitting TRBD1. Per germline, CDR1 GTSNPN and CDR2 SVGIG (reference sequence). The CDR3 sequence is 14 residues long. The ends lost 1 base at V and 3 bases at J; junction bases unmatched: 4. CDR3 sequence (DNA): TGTGCCTGGAGTGCGACAGGGGAGGAAGAGACCCAGTACTTC. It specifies CAWSATGEEETQYF.

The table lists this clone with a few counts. For the CDR3, the DNA is TGTGCCTGGAGGCCCCGGACAGGACCCTACGAGCAGTACTTC. This encodes CAWRPRTGPYEQYF. This chain uses TRBV30 with TRBJ2-7; 7 bases are shared with TRBD1. The germline gives CDR1 GTSNPN, CDR2 SVGIG (reference sequence). This CDR3 has 14 amino acids. V was pared by 3 bases and J by 2 bases, with 7 bases of the junction left unmatched.

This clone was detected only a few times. In DNA form, the CDR3 reads TGTGCCAGCAGAGGGACAGCCAGGGGTTCACCCCTCCACTTT. Residues: CASRGTARGSPLHF. The chain recombines TRBV6-5 with TRBJ1-6; 7 bases align to TRBD1. With 6 bases clipped from V and 9 bases from J, the junction kept 8 bases outside the gene matches. The CDR3 totals 14 residues. The germline CDR1 and CDR2 sequences are MNHEY and SVGAGI.

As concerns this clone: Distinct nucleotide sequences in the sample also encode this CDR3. CDR3 DNA: TGCGCCAGCAGCCAAGGGACTAGCGCCCTTTACGAGCAGTACTTC. As protein: CASSQGTSALYEQYF. This chain connects TRBV4-3 to TRBJ2-7, with 9 bases lining up with TRBD2. Germline-derived CDR1 and CDR2 are LGHNA and YSLEER. Trimming removed 1 base from V and 4 bases from J; junction bases left unmatched: 5. The CDR3 sequence is 15 residues long.

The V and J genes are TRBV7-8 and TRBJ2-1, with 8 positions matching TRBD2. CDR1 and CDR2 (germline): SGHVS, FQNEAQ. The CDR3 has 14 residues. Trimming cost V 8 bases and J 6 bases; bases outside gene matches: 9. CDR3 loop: CASGGGRTTNEQFF. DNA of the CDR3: TGTGCCAGCGGGGGCGGGAGGACTACCAATGAGCAGTTCTTC. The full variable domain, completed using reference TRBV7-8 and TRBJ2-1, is GAGVSQSPRYKVAKRGQDVALRCDPISGHVSLFWYQQALGQGPEFLTYFQNEAQLDKSGLPSDRFFAERPEGSVSTLKIQRTQQEDSAVYLCASGGGRTTNEQFFGPGTRLTVL.

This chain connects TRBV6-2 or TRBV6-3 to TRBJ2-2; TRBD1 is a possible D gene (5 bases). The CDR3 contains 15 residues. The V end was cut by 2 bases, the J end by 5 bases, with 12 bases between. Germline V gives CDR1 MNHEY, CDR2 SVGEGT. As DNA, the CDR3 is TGTGCCAGCAGTTACAGGGGTCTGAGGACCGGGGAGCTGTTTTTT. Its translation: CASSYRGLRTGELFF.

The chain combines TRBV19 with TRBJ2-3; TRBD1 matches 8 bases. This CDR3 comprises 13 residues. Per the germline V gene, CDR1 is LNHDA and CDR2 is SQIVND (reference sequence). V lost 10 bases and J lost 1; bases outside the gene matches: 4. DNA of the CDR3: TGTGCCACTGGACAGGGCGGCACAGATACGCAGTATTTT. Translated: CATGQGGTDTQYF. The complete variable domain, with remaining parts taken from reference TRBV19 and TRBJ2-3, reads DGGITQSPKYLFRKEGQNVTLSCEQNLNHDAMYWYRQDPGQGLRLIYYSQIVNDFQKGDIAEGYSVSREKKESFPLTVTSAQKNPTAFYLCATGQGGTDTQYFGPGTRLTVL.